This is a list of T cell receptor beta chains from one sample in a study of identical twins. TCRdb ran MiXCR on the 5' RACE reads and lists one entry per CDR3 protein. This sample has under 900,000 distinct CDR3 sequences, with approximately 18% found just once. The data were also submitted as part of a second study, on T cells expressing NK-cell markers.

The sample taken for sequencing was PBMCs. These receptors were obtained from a young woman in good health. The CDR3 runs from the conserved cysteine through the conserved F or W. A D gene is named only where the DNA matches it firmly. Only some rows state a clone size, as once, few, many or a class for expanded clones.

j_call clone_size v_call cdr3_length d_call cdr3_nt cdr3_aa
TRBJ2-5 few TRBV9 14 NA TGTGCCAGCGCGGGGGCCCCGTACCAAGAGACCCAGTACTTC CASAGAPYQETQYF
TRBJ2-1 NA TRBV27 15 NA TGTGCCAGCAGACACCTAGGGGCCTCGGGGCATGAGCAGTTCTTC CASRHLGASGHEQFF
TRBJ1-1 NA TRBV7-9 14 NA TGTGCCAGCAGCTTGTGGGGTTCTACATCTGAAGCTTTCTTT CASSLWGSTSEAFF
TRBJ2-7 NA TRBV20-1 14 NA TGCAGTGCTTCCGGCAAGACAGTTTCCTACGAGCAGTACTTC CSASGKTVSYEQYF
TRBJ1-1 many TRBV29-1 12 NA TGCAGCGGGTCCAGGGCGGGAACTGAAGCTTTCTTT CSGSRAGTEAFF
TRBJ2-5 NA TRBV15 16 NA TGTGCCACCAGCAGAGTTCTGCAGGGGTACCAAGAGACCCAGTACTTC CATSRVLQGYQETQYF
TRBJ2-1 NA TRBV29-1 12 NA TGCAGCGTCCTCCAGGAGGGTAATGAGCAGTTCTTC CSVLQEGNEQFF
TRBJ1-1 NA TRBV5-5 14 NA TGTGCCAGCAGCTGGGTCAGATCGAACACTGAAGCTTTCTTT CASSWVRSNTEAFF
TRBJ2-3 many TRBV20-1 11 NA TGCAGTGCTACCCCAGCAGATACGCAGTATTTT CSATPADTQYF
TRBJ1-2 NA TRBV20-1 14 TRBD1 TGCAGTGCGAAGGACAGGGGCGACCTTGGGGGCTACACCTTC CSAKDRGDLGGYTF
TRBJ1-1 NA TRBV5-1 13 NA TGCGCCAGCAGCTTGCGGGGGGTCTCTGAAGCTTTCTTT CASSLRGVSEAFF
TRBJ2-1 NA TRBV6-5 16 NA TGTGCCAGCAGTTTCGGCGCCCGCGGGGCCTACAATGAGCAGTTCTTC CASSFGARGAYNEQFF
TRBJ2-7 few TRBV6-1 14 NA TGTGCCAGCGACCTCCAGGGAAGGTCCTACGAGCAGTACTTC CASDLQGRSYEQYF
TRBJ2-7 NA TRBV11-2 15 TRBD2 TGTGCCAGCGACTCACAGCGGGGCTACGCCTACGAGCAGTACTTC CASDSQRGYAYEQYF
TRBJ2-7 NA TRBV7-8 16 TRBD1 TGTGCCAGCAGCGCCGCTTCCGGGACAGGGAAATACGAGCAGTACTTC CASSAASGTGKYEQYF
TRBJ2-5 NA TRBV20-1 13 TRBD2 TGCAGTGCTTCCAGCGGGAGCGAAGAGACCCAGTACTTC CSASSGSEETQYF
TRBJ2-3 NA TRBV6-5 14 NA TGTGCCAGCAGTTGGGGGGGGGCAACCGATACGCAGTATTTT CASSWGGATDTQYF
TRBJ2-7 NA TRBV6-6 13 NA TGTGCCAGCAGCCTGACTAGGACGGGCGAGCAGTACTTC CASSLTRTGEQYF
TRBJ1-2 NA TRBV6-1 14 TRBD1 TGTGCCAGCAGGAGGGGGCAGGGACTTTATGGCTACACCTTC CASRRGQGLYGYTF
TRBJ1-1 few TRBV20-1 12 NA TGCAGTGCGCGAATTGAGAACACTGAAGCTTTCTTT CSARIENTEAFF
TRBJ2-2 few TRBV1 18 NA TGCACCAGCAGCCAAGAACGGCGGGACAGGAAGGACACCGGGGAGCTGTTTTTT CTSSQERRDRKDTGELFF
TRBJ2-7 few TRBV18 15 TRBD2 TGTGCCAGCTCACAGTCGACTAGCGGAAACTACGAGCAGTACTTC CASSQSTSGNYEQYF
TRBJ2-1 NA TRBV6-2/TRBV6-3 15 TRBD2 TGTGCCAGCAGTATAGCGGGGGGCGGTGTGTATGAGCAGTTCTTC CASSIAGGGVYEQFF
TRBJ2-1 many TRBV20-1 14 NA TGCAGTGCCAAGGGGCAGGGTTTAAGGAATGAGCAGTTCTTC CSAKGQGLRNEQFF
TRBJ2-3 few TRBV6-2/TRBV6-3 17 NA TGTGCCAGCAGTTACGAGGTGCAAGCGGCCTCCACAGATACGCAGTATTTT CASSYEVQAASTDTQYF
TRBJ2-2 once TRBV5-1 16 TRBD1 TGCGCCAGCAGCTCTACAGGGGGACGAGGCACCGGGGAGCTGTTTTTT CASSSTGGRGTGELFF
TRBJ2-1 NA TRBV4-3 13 NA TGCGCCAGCAGCCAGGCCGGGCGGAATGAGCAGTTCTTC CASSQAGRNEQFF
TRBJ1-6 NA TRBV6-5 15 NA TGTGCCAGCAGTTACACGACAGGATATAATTCACCCCTCCACTTT CASSYTTGYNSPLHF
TRBJ1-1 few TRBV6-1 14 NA TGTGCCAGCAGTAGGTCACCACTTAACACTGAAGCTTTCTTT CASSRSPLNTEAFF
TRBJ1-2 few TRBV12-3/TRBV12-4 14 NA TGTGCCAGCCAAGTCGGAAGGGGAAGAACTGGCTACACCTTC CASQVGRGRTGYTF
TRBJ1-1 once TRBV27 15 TRBD1 TGTGCCAGCAGACCCACAGGGGCGACGAACACTGAAGCTTTCTTT CASRPTGATNTEAFF
TRBJ2-7 NA TRBV27 15 TRBD2 TGTGCCAGCAGTCGAGGACTAGCGCTCTCCTACGAGCAGTACTTC CASSRGLALSYEQYF
TRBJ2-1 many TRBV7-9 15 TRBD2 TGTGCCAGCAGCTTAAAAGCGGGGGCCTACAATGAGCAGTTCTTC CASSLKAGAYNEQFF
TRBJ2-1 NA TRBV12-5 16 TRBD2 TGTGCTAGTGGTTGGATTGGTAGAAGTAGCGGGAATGAGCAGTTCTTC CASGWIGRSSGNEQFF
TRBJ2-5 few TRBV10-1 15 NA TGCGCCAGCAGTGAGTCGAAAGGGGGGAAAGAGACCCAGTACTTC CASSESKGGKETQYF
TRBJ2-2 few TRBV7-9 17 TRBD1 TGTGCCAGCAGCTTACTGCAGGGGGCCCCGAACACCGGGGAGCTGTTTTTT CASSLLQGAPNTGELFF
TRBJ1-1 NA TRBV5-1 13 NA TGCGCCAGCAGCTTCGCTGCCGGGACTGAAGCTTTCTTT CASSFAAGTEAFF
TRBJ2-2 few TRBV24-1 15 NA TGTGCCACCTATGTCCCACGGGGGAGCACCGGGGAGCTGTTTTTT CATYVPRGSTGELFF
TRBJ2-7 NA TRBV4-2 15 TRBD2 TGTGCCAGCAGCCACGGGACTAGCGGCTCCTACGAGCAGTACTTC CASSHGTSGSYEQYF
TRBJ2-3 many TRBV12-3/TRBV12-4 14 NA TGTGCCAGCAGTTTGGGGGGCAGCACAGATACGCAGTATTTT CASSLGGSTDTQYF
TRBJ2-3 NA TRBV6-2/TRBV6-3 13 NA TGTGCCAGCAGACAGGCTAGCACAGATACGCAGTATTTT CASRQASTDTQYF
TRBJ2-1 few TRBV5-5 13 TRBD2 TGTGCCGGCAGCGCCGGACTAGCTAATGAGCAGTTCTTC CAGSAGLANEQFF
TRBJ2-1 few TRBV12-3/TRBV12-4 13 TRBD2 TGTGCCAGCATCCGAGAGCGGGATCGGGAGCAGTTCTTC CASIRERDREQFF
TRBJ2-1 few TRBV20-1 14 TRBD2 TGCAGTGCTAAATTCGCGGGGGGGCCCCTGGGGCAGTTCTTC CSAKFAGGPLGQFF
TRBJ2-1 NA TRBV6-1 15 TRBD2 TGTGCCAGCAGTGACCATGGACTAGCGGCGAATGAGCAGTTCTTC CASSDHGLAANEQFF
TRBJ2-6 NA TRBV5-1 16 NA TGCGCCAGCAGACGGGACTGGAGCTCTGGGGCCAACGTCCTGACTTTC CASRRDWSSGANVLTF
TRBJ1-3 many TRBV12-3/TRBV12-4 15 NA TGTGCCAGCAGCCAACTTGGGGGGATAAGGAACACCATATATTTT CASSQLGGIRNTIYF
TRBJ1-2 NA TRBV6-1 13 NA TGTGCCAGCAGTGGCCGGGAGGCCTTCGGCTACACCTTC CASSGREAFGYTF
TRBJ2-1 NA TRBV20-1 13 NA TGCAGTGCTAGAACCGTCGGGGAAAATGAGCAGTTCTTC CSARTVGENEQFF
TRBJ1-1 NA TRBV5-1 13 NA TGCGCCAGCCACGGACAGATGAACACTGAAGCTTTCTTT CASHGQMNTEAFF
TRBJ1-4 NA TRBV12-3/TRBV12-4 15 NA TGTGCCAGCAGTTGGCCGGGCGCCGGGAATGAAAAACTGTTTTTT CASSWPGAGNEKLFF
TRBJ2-2 NA TRBV5-1 15 TRBD1 TGCGCCAGCAGCGTGGGGACAGGGGGCGCCGGGGAGCTGTTTTTT CASSVGTGGAGELFF
TRBJ2-3 NA TRBV10-3 16 TRBD2 TGTGCCATCAGTGAGTCGACTAGCGGGAGCTCAGATACGCAGTATTTT CAISESTSGSSDTQYF
TRBJ1-6 NA TRBV7-9 14 TRBD1 TGTGCCAGCAGCCCAAGGACAGGTGGTTCACCCCTCCACTTT CASSPRTGGSPLHF